This TCR beta chain stems from a study of Ad26.COV2.S vaccination and SARS-CoV-2 variants. For the study at large: In the study, Ad26.COV2.S was injected intramuscularly once, or twice 56 days apart. Broader study findings: Participants in the vaccine arm had higher spike-specific TCR breadth; placebo recipients had lower.

A note on this clone: Antigen: not known.

Treatment described: approximately 18 received Ad26.COV2.S at low or high dose, single or two shots; five or six received placebo; per-sample allocation not given. Sampling was performed 63 days after the first vaccine or placebo injection. The method was immunoSEQ multiplex PCR; TCRdb's version includes in-frame clones alone and lacks a portion of them. This sample has about 450,000 clones, with approximately 92% found just once. The source material was peripheral blood, sampled in a trial of Ad26.COV2.S vaccine versus placebo. The clonotype was recovered from a person between 18 and 60 years old who received the Ad26.COV2.S COVID-19 vaccine or a placebo.

This CDR3 reads CSADRGSNYGYTF. The DNA of the CDR3 is TGCAGCGCCGACAGGGGGAGTAACTATGGCTACACCTTC. The rearrangement joins TRBV29-1 to TRBJ1-2; TRBD1 matches 9 bases. From germline, CDR1 is SQVTM and CDR2 ANQGSEA. The CDR3 has 13 residues. V lost 7 bases, J lost 1 base, and 4 bases stayed unmatched.